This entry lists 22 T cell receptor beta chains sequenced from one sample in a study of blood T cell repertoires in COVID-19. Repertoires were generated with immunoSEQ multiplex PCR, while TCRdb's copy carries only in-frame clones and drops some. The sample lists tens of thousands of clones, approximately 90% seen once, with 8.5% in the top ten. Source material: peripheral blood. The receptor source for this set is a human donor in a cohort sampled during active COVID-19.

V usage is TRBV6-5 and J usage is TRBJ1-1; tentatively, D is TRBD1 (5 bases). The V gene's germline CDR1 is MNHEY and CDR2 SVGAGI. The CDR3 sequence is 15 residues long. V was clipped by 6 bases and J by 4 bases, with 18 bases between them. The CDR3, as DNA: TGTGCCAGCAGGAGATCCCCGGGGGGGGGCACTGAAGCTTTCTTT. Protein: CASRRSPGGGTEAFF.

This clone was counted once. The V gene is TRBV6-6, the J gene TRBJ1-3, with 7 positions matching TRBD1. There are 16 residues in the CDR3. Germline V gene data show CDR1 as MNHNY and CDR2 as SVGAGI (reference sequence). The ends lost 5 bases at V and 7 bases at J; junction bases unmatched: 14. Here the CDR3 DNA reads TGTGCCAGCAGTCCCCAACCGGACAGGAGGGGGAACACCATATATTTT. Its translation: CASSPQPDRRGNTIYF.

The CDR3 DNA is TGTGCCAGCAGCTTACCGGGACTCCTAGACGAGCAGTACTTC. Protein sequence: CASSLPGLLDEQYF. This chain uses TRBV7-8 with TRBJ2-7, with a tentative D call TRBD2 (6 bases). V lost 2 bases and J lost 5, with 13 bases in between. The germline gives CDR1 SGHVS, CDR2 FQNEAQ. The CDR3 length is 14 residues.

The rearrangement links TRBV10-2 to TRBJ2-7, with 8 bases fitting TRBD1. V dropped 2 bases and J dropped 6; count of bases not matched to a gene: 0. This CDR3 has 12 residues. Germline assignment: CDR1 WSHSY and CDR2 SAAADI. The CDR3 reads CASSETGGEQYF. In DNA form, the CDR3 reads TGCGCCAGCAGTGAGACAGGGGGCGAGCAGTACTTC.

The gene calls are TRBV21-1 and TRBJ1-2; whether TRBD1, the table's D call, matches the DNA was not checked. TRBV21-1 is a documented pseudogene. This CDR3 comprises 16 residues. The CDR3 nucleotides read TGTGCCAGCAGCAACCCGGGACAGGGATCGGACTATGGCTACACCTTC. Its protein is CASSNPGQGSDYGYTF.

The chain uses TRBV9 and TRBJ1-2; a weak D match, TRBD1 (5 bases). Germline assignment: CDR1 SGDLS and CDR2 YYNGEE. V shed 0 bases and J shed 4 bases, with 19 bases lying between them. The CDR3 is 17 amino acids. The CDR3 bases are TGTGCCAGCAGCGTAGGAGATCGGACAAGGGTGCGCTATGGCTACACCTTC. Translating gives CASSVGDRTRVRYGYTF. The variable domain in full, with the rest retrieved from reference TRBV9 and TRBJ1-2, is DSGVTQTPKHLITATGQRVTLRCSPRSGDLSVYWYQQSLDQGLQFLIQYYNGEERAKGNILERFSAQQFPDLHSELNLSSLELGDSALYFCASSVGDRTRVRYGYTFGSGTRLTVV.

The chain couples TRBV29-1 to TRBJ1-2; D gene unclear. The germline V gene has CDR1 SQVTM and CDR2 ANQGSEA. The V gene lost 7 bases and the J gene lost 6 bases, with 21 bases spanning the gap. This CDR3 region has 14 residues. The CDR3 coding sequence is TGCAGCGCCCCCGGGAGGTTGGGAGAGAATGGCTACACCTTC. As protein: CSAPGRLGENGYTF.

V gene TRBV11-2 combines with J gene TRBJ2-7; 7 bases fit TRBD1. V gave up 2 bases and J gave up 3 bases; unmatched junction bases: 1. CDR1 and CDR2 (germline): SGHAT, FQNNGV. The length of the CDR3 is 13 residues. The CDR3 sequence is CASSLSGGYEQYF. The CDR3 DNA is TGTGCCAGCAGCTTATCAGGGGGCTACGAGCAGTACTTC.

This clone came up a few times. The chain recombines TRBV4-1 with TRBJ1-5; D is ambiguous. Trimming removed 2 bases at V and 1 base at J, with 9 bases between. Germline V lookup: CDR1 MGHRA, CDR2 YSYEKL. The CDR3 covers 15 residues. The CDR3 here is CASSQLAESNQPQHF. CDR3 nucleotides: TGCGCCAGCAGCCAACTGGCGGAGAGCAATCAGCCCCAGCATTTT.

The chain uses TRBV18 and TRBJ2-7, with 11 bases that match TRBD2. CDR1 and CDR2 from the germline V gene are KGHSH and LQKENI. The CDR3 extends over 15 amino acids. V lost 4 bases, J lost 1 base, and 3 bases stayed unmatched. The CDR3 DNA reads TGTGCCAGCTCACTCACTAGCGGGGGATCCTACGAGCAGTACTTC. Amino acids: CASSLTSGGSYEQYF.

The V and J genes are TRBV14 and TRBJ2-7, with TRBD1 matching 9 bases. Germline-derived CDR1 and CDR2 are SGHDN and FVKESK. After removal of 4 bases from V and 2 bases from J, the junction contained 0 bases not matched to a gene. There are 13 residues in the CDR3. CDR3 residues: CASSRTGAYEQYF. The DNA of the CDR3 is TGTGCCAGCAGCCGGACAGGGGCCTACGAGCAGTACTTC.

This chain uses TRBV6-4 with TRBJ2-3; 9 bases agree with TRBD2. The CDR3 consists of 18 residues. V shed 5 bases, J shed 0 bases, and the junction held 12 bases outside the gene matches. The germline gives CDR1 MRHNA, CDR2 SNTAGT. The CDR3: CASSTGIAGDLSTDTQYF. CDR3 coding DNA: TGTGCCAGCAGTACCGGAATAGCGGGGGACCTTAGCACAGATACGCAGTATTTT.

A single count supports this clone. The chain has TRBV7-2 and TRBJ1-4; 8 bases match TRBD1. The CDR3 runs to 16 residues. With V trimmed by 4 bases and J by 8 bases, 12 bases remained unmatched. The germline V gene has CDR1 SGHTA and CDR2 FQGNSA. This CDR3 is CASSWGGTGGFEKLFF. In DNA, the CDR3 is TGTGCCAGCAGCTGGGGGGGAACAGGGGGATTCGAAAAACTGTTTTTT.

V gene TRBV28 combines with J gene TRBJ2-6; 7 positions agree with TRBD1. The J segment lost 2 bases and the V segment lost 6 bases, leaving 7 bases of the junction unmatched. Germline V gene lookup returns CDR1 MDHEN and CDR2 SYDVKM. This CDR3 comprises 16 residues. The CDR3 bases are TGTGCCAGCAGAGATCCCGACAGGGCTGGGGCCAACGTCCTGACTTTC. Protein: CASRDPDRAGANVLTF.

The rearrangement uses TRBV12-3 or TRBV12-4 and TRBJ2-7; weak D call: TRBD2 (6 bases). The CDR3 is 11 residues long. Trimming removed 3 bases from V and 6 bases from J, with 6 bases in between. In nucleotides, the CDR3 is TGTGCCAGCAGTTTCGGGGGCGAGCAGTACTTC. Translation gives CASSFGGEQYF.

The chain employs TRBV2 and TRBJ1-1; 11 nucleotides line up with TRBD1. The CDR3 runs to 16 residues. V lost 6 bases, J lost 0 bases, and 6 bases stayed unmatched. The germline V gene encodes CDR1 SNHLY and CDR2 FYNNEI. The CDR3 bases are TGTGCCAGCAGCGTGGACAGGGGGCAGTTGAACACTGAAGCTTTCTTT. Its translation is CASSVDRGQLNTEAFF.

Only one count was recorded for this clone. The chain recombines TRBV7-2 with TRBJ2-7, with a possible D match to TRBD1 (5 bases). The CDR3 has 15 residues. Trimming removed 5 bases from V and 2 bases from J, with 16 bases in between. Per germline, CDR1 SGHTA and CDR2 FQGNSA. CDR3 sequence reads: CASSLRQLQPYEQYF. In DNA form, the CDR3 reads TGTGCCAGCAGCCTAAGACAGCTACAGCCCTACGAGCAGTACTTC.

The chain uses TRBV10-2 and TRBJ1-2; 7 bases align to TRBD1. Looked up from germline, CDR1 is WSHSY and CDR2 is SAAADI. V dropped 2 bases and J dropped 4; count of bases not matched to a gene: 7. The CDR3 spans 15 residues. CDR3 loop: CASSEEATGSYGYTF. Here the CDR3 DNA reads TGCGCCAGCAGTGAGGAGGCGACAGGGTCCTATGGCTACACCTTC.

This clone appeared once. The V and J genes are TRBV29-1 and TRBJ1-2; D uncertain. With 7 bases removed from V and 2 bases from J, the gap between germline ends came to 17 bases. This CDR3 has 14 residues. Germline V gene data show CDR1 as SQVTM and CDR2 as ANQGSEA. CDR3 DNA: TGCAGCGCAGGACTCCTGGACGAAAACTATGGCTACACCTTC. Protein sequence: CSAGLLDENYGYTF. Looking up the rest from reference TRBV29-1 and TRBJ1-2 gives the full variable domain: SAVISQKPSRDICQRGTSLTIQCQVDSQVTMMFWYRQQPGQSLTLIATANQGSEATYESGFVIDKFPISRPNLTFSTLTVSNMSPEDSSIYLCSAGLLDENYGYTFGSGTRLTVV.

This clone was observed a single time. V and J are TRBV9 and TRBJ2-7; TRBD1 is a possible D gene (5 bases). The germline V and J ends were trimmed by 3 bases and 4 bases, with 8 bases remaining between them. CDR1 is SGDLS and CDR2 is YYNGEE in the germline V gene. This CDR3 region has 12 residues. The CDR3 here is CASSGTGYEQYF. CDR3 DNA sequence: TGTGCCAGCAGCGGTACAGGTTACGAGCAGTACTTC.

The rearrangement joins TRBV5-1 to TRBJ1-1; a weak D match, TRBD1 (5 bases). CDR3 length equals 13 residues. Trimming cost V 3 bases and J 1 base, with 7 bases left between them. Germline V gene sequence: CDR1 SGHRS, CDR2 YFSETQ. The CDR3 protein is CASSYGQNTEAFF. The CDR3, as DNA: TGCGCCAGCAGCTACGGACAGAACACTGAAGCTTTCTTT.

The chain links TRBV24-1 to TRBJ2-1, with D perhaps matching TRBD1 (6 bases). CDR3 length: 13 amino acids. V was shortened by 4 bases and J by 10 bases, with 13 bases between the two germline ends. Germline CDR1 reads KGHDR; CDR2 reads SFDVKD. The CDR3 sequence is CATSEGHYWEQFF. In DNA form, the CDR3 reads TGTGCCACCAGTGAGGGACACTATTGGGAGCAGTTCTTC.